The 25 T cell receptor beta chains listed next were all sequenced from one sample in a study of response to subunit inactivated influenza vaccine. TCRdb used MiXCR to reprocess the RT-PCR reads, holding one entry per CDR3 protein. The sample gives approximately 230,000 distinct CDR3 sequences, 12% of which show up once; about 8% is in the top ten. The sample consisted of non-naive T cells sorted from PBMCs, taken 14 to 15 days before vaccination. Every receptor here comes from a man in his forties or fifties who received an inactivated influenza vaccine.

This clonotype was recorded a few times. The genes are TRBV20-1 and TRBJ2-2, with 7 positions matching TRBD2. The CDR3 length is 14 residues. V lost 2 bases to trimming and J lost 3 bases; unmatched junction nucleotides: 3. Germline-derived CDR1 and CDR2 are DFQATT and SNEGSKA (reference sequence). In nucleotides, the CDR3 is TGCAGTGCTAGAACTAGCGACTACACCGGGGAGCTGTTTTTT. It yields the protein CSARTSDYTGELFF.

CDR3: CASSEEKGTRSNQPQHF. In DNA, the CDR3 is TGTGCCAGCAGTGAGGAGAAGGGGACGAGAAGCAATCAGCCCCAGCATTTT. This sequence joins TRBV6-1 and TRBJ1-5, with D perhaps matching TRBD1 (5 bases). Germline V gene sequence: CDR1 MNHNS, CDR2 SASEGT. Trimming removed 3 bases from V and 1 base from J, with 16 bases in between. The CDR3 consists of 17 residues.

In this sample, this clonotype turned up a few times. The rearrangement links TRBV10-3 to TRBJ2-3, with 8 bases aligning to TRBD2. The CDR3 consists of 16 residues. V lost 5 bases to trimming and J lost 3 bases; unmatched junction nucleotides: 10. Germline assignment: CDR1 ENHRY and CDR2 SYGVKD. CDR3 amino acids: CAISISSGRKTDTQYF. The CDR3 DNA follows: TGTGCCATCAGTATTTCCAGCGGGAGAAAGACAGATACGCAGTATTTT.

The chain joins TRBV2 to TRBJ2-5; 11 bases agree with TRBD1. CDR1 and CDR2 (germline): SNHLY, FYNNEI. V shed 7 bases and J 3 bases; nucleotides not matched to a gene: 1. CDR3 length: 13 residues. The CDR3 region has the DNA TGTGCCAGCACGGGACAGGGGGAAGAGACCCAGTACTTC. It translates to CASTGQGEETQYF.

The CDR3 DNA reads as TGTGCCAGCAGCCTTGGGGACTGGCGGGGGTGGTACGAGCAGTACTTC. Its protein is CASSLGDWRGWYEQYF. The chain couples TRBV12-3 or TRBV12-4 to TRBJ2-7; 7 bases fit TRBD2. The ends lost 6 bases at V and 4 bases at J; junction bases unmatched: 15. This CDR3 is built from 16 residues.

This clonotype has only a few counts. The chain uses TRBV6-2 or TRBV6-3 and TRBJ2-5, with 10 bases fitting TRBD1. Germline CDR1 reads MNHEY; CDR2 reads SVGEGT. The trim removed 0 bases at V and 4 bases at J, leaving 8 bases unmatched. CDR3 size: 17 residues. In nucleotides, the CDR3 is TGTGCCAGCAGTTACTCTAAGGGACAGGGGATACGAGAGACCCAGTACTTC. Encoded protein: CASSYSKGQGIRETQYF.

This clonotype was seen repeatedly, ten times or more. This chain links TRBV7-9 with TRBJ1-2; TRBD1 aligns across 8 bases. V trimming: 5 bases; J trimming: 4 bases; junction bases outside the gene matches: 6. Per the germline V gene, CDR1 is SEHNR and CDR2 is FQNEAQ (reference sequence). The CDR3 consists of 14 residues. The CDR3 reads CASSPLTGAYGYTF. The CDR3 DNA is TGTGCCAGCAGCCCTCTGACAGGGGCCTATGGCTACACCTTC.

V and J are TRBV12-3 or TRBV12-4 and TRBJ2-3, with TRBD2 matching 10 bases. The CDR3 is made up of 18 amino acids. Unmatched junction bases numbered 8, after V lost 1 base and J lost 1 base. The CDR3 sequence: CASSLVIPLAGGTDTQYF. In DNA form, the CDR3 reads TGTGCCAGCAGTTTAGTTATACCGCTAGCGGGAGGCACAGATACGCAGTATTTT.

This clonotype was seen only a few times. The chain couples TRBV2 to TRBJ1-5; D uncertain. Germline CDR1 reads SNHLY; CDR2 reads FYNNEI. Deletions cut 7 bases from V and 1 base from J, with 11 bases between. The CDR3 covers 14 residues. The CDR3, as DNA: TGTGCCAGCAATAGAGGGAGAAGCAATCAGCCCCAGCATTTT. Amino acid sequence: CASNRGRSNQPQHF.

The chain employs TRBV5-6 and TRBJ2-7; TRBD2 agrees at 11 bases. V dropped 4 bases and J dropped 6; count of bases not matched to a gene: 9. Germline V lookup: CDR1 SGHDT, CDR2 YYEEEE. The CDR3 consists of 15 residues. The CDR3 sequence is CASSRRLAGSSEQYF. The DNA of the CDR3 is TGTGCCAGCAGCCGCCGACTAGCGGGATCAAGCGAGCAGTACTTC.

V gene TRBV6-5 combines with J gene TRBJ2-3; 10 nucleotides align to TRBD2. CDR1 MNHEY and CDR2 SVGAGI come from the germline V gene. With 4 bases clipped from V and 2 bases from J, the junction kept 3 bases outside the gene matches. This CDR3 has 15 amino acids. The CDR3: CASSFGTSATDTQYF. In nucleotides, the CDR3 is TGTGCCAGCAGTTTCGGGACTAGCGCCACAGATACGCAGTATTTT.

In this sample, this clonotype turned up many times. The V and J genes are TRBV20-1 and TRBJ1-4; 8 bases align to TRBD1. Germline V gene sequence: CDR1 DFQATT, CDR2 SNEGSKA (reference sequence). The length of the CDR3 is 12 residues. CDR3 residues: CSAGGAGEKLFF. In DNA form, the CDR3 reads TGCAGCGCAGGGGGCGCAGGGGAAAAACTGTTTTTT.

This clonotype showed up many times. The gene calls are TRBV11-2 and TRBJ2-2, with 10 nucleotides matching TRBD2. Looked up from germline, CDR1 is SGHAT and CDR2 is FQNNGV. With 1 base clipped from V and 2 bases from J, the junction kept 4 bases outside the gene matches. The CDR3 totals 17 residues. The CDR3 DNA reads TGTGCCAGCAGCTTAGCTCCTAGCGGGGGTAACACCGGGGAGCTGTTTTTT. It encodes CASSLAPSGGNTGELFF.

The chain employs TRBV25-1 and TRBJ2-1, with 8 positions matching TRBD2. In germline, CDR1 is MGHDK, CDR2 SYGVNS. This CDR3 is built from 13 residues. V shed 4 bases and J 8 bases; nucleotides not matched to a gene: 4. The CDR3 region is CASSAAGGYEQFF. In DNA form, the CDR3 reads TGTGCCAGCAGTGCCGCGGGGGGCTATGAGCAGTTCTTC.

The chain couples TRBV2 to TRBJ2-7, with D perhaps TRBD2 (6 bases). V dropped 0 bases and J dropped 5 bases, with 8 bases sitting between them. The CDR3 length is 13 residues. CDR1 is SNHLY and CDR2 is FYNNEI in the germline V gene. The CDR3: CASSEAGGNEQYF. DNA for the CDR3: TGTGCCAGCAGTGAAGCTGGCGGGAACGAGCAGTACTTC.

This clonotype occurred many times. CDR3 loop: CSAGQGGNTEAFF. The CDR3 DNA sequence: TGCAGCGCCGGACAGGGAGGGAACACTGAAGCTTTCTTT. The chain links TRBV29-1 to TRBJ1-1; TRBD1 agrees at 8 bases. V trimming: 7 bases; J trimming: 1 base; junction bases outside the gene matches: 5. This CDR3 region has 13 residues. Germline loops: CDR1 SQVTM, CDR2 ANQGSEA.

This clonotype was counted once. Relative to the germline gene, one junction end is altered; a read error may explain this. This sequence joins TRBV20-1 and TRBJ2-7, with no clear D. The CDR3 is 13 residues long. Germline values: CDR1 DFQATT, CDR2 SNEGSKA (reference sequence). CDR3: CSVAVRPSYEHYF. In DNA form, the CDR3 reads TGCAGTGTCGCCGTAAGACCCTCCTACGAGCATTACTTC.

This clonotype appeared a few times. This rearrangement joins TRBV5-4 to TRBJ2-5; D is unresolved. Germline values: CDR1 SGHNT, CDR2 YYREEE (reference sequence). The V gene lost 2 bases and the J gene lost 0 bases, with 5 bases spanning the gap. The CDR3 consists of 13 residues. CDR3 sequence (DNA): TGTGCCAGCAGCTTACGGGACCAAGAGACCCAGTACTTC. Amino acids: CASSLRDQETQYF.

This chain links TRBV10-3 with TRBJ2-7; D remains ambiguous. CDR3 length equals 13 residues. CDR1 is ENHRY, CDR2 SYGVKD, per germline. V was pared by 5 bases and J by 2 bases, with 10 bases between. As DNA, the CDR3 is TGTGCCATCAGTTGGGCGGCTGCCTACGAGCAGTACTTC. It yields the protein CAISWAAAYEQYF.

This clonotype was seen just once. Since a much larger clone is just one base distant, this may be a read error. This chain links TRBV3-1 with TRBJ2-7, with 7 nucleotides matching TRBD2. Germline CDR1 reads LGHDT; CDR2 reads YNNKEL (reference sequence). The CDR3 is made up of 16 amino acids. CDR3 amino acids: CASRQEVTSSSYEQYF. CDR3 sequence (DNA): TGTGCCAGCAGACAAGAAGTGACTAGCAGCTCCTACGAGCAGTACTTC.

This clonotype was seen a handful of times. V is TRBV7-8 and J is TRBJ2-1; D gene unclear. The CDR3 length is 13 residues. Germline loops: CDR1 SGHVS, CDR2 FQNEAQ. Trimming left V 5 bases short and J 7 bases short, with 12 bases between. The CDR3: CASSEYIGNEQFF. CDR3 DNA sequence: TGTGCCAGCAGCGAATACATAGGGAATGAGCAGTTCTTC.

This clonotype was picked up a small number of times. The CDR3 loop reads CASSPQVATNEKLFF. The CDR3 DNA is TGCGCCAGCAGCCCACAGGTTGCAACTAATGAAAAACTGTTTTTT. This chain joins TRBV4-1 and TRBJ1-4, with D perhaps matching TRBD1 (5 bases). Trimming cost V 4 bases and J 0 bases, with 9 bases left between them. The CDR3 length is 15 residues. Germline lookup yields CDR1 MGHRA and CDR2 YSYEKL.

This clonotype was observed a few times. V and J are TRBV7-6 and TRBJ2-1; 7 bases are a match to TRBD1. This CDR3 has 15 amino acids. The ends lost 1 base at V and 6 bases at J; junction bases unmatched: 6. Per germline, CDR1 SGHVS and CDR2 FNYEAQ. CDR3 protein: CASSLEGGRANEQFF. The CDR3 coding sequence is TGTGCCAGCAGCTTAGAAGGGGGCAGGGCCAATGAGCAGTTCTTC.

The chain has TRBV5-6 and TRBJ2-1; D is undetermined. Germline V lookup: CDR1 SGHDT, CDR2 YYEEEE. This CDR3 has 13 amino acids. Trimming removed 1 base from V and 6 bases from J, with 8 bases in between. The CDR3 DNA follows: TGTGCCAGCAGCTTGAGGTCCACCAATGAGCAGTTCTTC. Its protein product is CASSLRSTNEQFF.

The rearrangement links TRBV12-3 or TRBV12-4 to TRBJ2-1; D is ambiguous. The CDR3 has 13 residues. Deletions cut 0 bases from V and 7 bases from J, with 7 bases between. For the CDR3, the DNA is TGTGCCAGCAGTTTAGCCTCGTGGAATGAGCAGTTCTTC. Protein: CASSLASWNEQFF.